This TCR beta chain was sequenced for a study of T cell responses to AZD1222 COVID-19 vaccine. Turning to this clone: As yet, its antigen is unknown.

Libraries were prepared by immunoSEQ multiplex PCR; TCRdb keeps only in-frame clonotypes and omits some of them. The sample holds over 110,000 clones, roughly 90% seen once. Study-level findings and limits: The study sampled repertoires only after the peak T cell response. Clonal diversity was possibly underestimated, and the donors were mostly white British, with more females.

The sample in question was peripheral blood, obtained 28 days after the second AZD1222 dose. The clonotype was recovered from an adult who received the AZD1222 COVID-19 vaccine.

The CDR3 region is CASSIWGGQETQYF. In DNA form, the CDR3 reads TGTGCCAGCAGCATTTGGGGGGGTCAAGAGACCCAGTACTTC. This sequence joins TRBV5-8 and TRBJ2-5, with 7 bases matching TRBD2. Unmatched junction bases numbered 5, after V lost 4 bases and J lost 2 bases. CDR3 length equals 14 residues. CDR1 is SGHTS and CDR2 is YDEGEE in the germline V gene.